This T cell receptor beta chain was identified during a study of shared clonotypes between healthy human individuals. Germline V CDR1 and CDR2: SEHNR, FQNEAQ (reference sequence). The J segment lost 7 bases and the V segment lost 5 bases, leaving 11 bases of the junction unmatched. The CDR3 loop spans 16 amino acids. TCRdb's table, derived via immunoSEQ multiplex PCR, lists solely in-frame clones and lacks some. Among 2 million to 3 million clones, approximately 93% were seen once, and the ten largest hold around 0.37%. Input material: naive CD4+ T cells from PBMCs. Stated subset: CD45RA+ positively selected. The genes are TRBV7-9 and TRBJ2-2; 9 nucleotides align to TRBD1. This receptor was obtained from a man younger than 35 in good health. Some clones in this sample may be carry-over from other donors' samples. CDR3 nucleotides: TGTGCCAGCAGCAGGGACAGGGCCCGAATAAGCGGGGAGCTGTTTTTT. Its protein is CASSRDRARISGELFF.